This T cell receptor (beta chain) was retrieved from a study of shared clonotypes between healthy human individuals. Study information: Each donor's CD4 naive and CD4 memory cells filled three plates apiece, CD8 naive two, and CD8 memory one. Study conclusions and caveats: Some naive CD4 clonotypes, around 4.9%, turned up in common across several donors. Non-shared clonotypes had lower generation probabilities than clonotypes shared by all four sorted-subset donors.

The method was immunoSEQ multiplex PCR; TCRdb's version includes in-frame clones alone and lacks a portion of them. The sample lists over a million clones, approximately 80% occurring once. Notes on this clone: The antigen is not known.

The sequence was obtained from a man younger than 35 in good health. Some clones in this sample may be carry-over from other donors' samples. The sample comprised memory CD4+ T cells from PBMCs. As to subset: CD45RA-negative fraction.

DNA of the CDR3: TGTGCCAGCACCTTTAGCGGATTTACCTACAATGAGCAGTTCTTC. Translated: CASTFSGFTYNEQFF. This chain connects TRBV7-2 to TRBJ2-1; possibly TRBD2 for D (6 bases). The CDR3 consists of 15 residues. Germline V gene lookup returns CDR1 SGHTA and CDR2 FQGNSA. Trimming cost V 7 bases and J 2 bases, with 15 bases left between them.